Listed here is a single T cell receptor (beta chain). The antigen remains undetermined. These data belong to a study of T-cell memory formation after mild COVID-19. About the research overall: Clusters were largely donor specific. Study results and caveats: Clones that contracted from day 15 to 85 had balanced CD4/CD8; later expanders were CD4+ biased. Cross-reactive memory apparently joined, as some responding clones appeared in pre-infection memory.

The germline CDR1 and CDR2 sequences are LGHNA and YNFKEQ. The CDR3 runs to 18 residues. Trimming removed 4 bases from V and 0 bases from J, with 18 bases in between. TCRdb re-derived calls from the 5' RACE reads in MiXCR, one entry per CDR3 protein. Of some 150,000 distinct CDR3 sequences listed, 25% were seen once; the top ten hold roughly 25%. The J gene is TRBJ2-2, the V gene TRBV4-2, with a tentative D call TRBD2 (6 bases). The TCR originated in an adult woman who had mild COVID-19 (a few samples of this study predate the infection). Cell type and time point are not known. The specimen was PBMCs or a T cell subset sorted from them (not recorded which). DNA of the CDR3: TGTGCCAGCAGCCTCGACCGTTATAGCGGATCGAACACCGGGGAGCTGTTTTTT. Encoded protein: CASSLDRYSGSNTGELFF.